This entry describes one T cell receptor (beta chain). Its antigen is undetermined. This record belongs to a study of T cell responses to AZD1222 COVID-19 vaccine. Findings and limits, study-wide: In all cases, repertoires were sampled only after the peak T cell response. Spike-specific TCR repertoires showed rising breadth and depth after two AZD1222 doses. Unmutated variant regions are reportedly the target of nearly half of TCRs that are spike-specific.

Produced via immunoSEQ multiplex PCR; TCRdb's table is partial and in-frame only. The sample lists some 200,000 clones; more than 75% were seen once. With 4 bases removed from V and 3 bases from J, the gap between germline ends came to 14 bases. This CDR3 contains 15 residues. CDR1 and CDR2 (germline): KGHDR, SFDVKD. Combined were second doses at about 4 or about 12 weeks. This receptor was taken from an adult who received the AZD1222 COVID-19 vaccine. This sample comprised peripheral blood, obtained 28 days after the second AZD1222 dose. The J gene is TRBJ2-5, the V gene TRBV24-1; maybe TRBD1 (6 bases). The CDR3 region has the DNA TGTGCCACCAGTGAGGGTGGGACAACCAAAGAGACCCAGTACTTC. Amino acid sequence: CATSEGGTTKETQYF.